This TCR beta chain appears in the sequencing data of a study of beta chain features in type 1 diabetes. General study findings and limits: Shorter templates may be favored by PCR, equally so in patients and controls. Shorter TCRB CDR3s, moderately but significantly so, were found in Type 1 diabetes patients in all four CD4+ subsets.

Investigators reverse transcribed all isolated RNA, so they sequenced expressed TCRB transcripts. The method was immunoSEQ multiplex PCR; TCRdb's version includes in-frame clones alone and lacks a portion of them. The sample has hundreds of thousands of clones, about 9.3% seen once. This clone was counted only a few times. Its antigen is still unknown. The CDR3 runs 10 residues. CDR1 and CDR2 from the germline V gene are DFQATT and SNEGSKA (reference sequence). The V and J ends lost 6 bases and 7 bases respectively, with 9 bases between them. The chain combines TRBV20-1 with TRBJ1-1; no definite D call. The sequenced sample consisted of naive CD4+ T cells from blood. The clonotype originates from a woman between 18 and 29 years old in good health. The CDR3 sequence is CSASRGEAFF. CDR3 DNA: TGCAGTGCCTCCCGGGGTGAAGCTTTCTTT.